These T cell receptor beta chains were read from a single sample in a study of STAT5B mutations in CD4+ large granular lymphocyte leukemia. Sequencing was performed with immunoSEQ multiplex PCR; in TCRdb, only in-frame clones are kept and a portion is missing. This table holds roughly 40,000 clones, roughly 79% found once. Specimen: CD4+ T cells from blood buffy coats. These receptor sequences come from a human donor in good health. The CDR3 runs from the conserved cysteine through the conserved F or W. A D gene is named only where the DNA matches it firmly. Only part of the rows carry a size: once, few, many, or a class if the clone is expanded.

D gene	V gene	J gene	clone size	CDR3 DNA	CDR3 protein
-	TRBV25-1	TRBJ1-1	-	TGTGCCAGCAGGGGACCCGTGGAAGCTTTCTTT	CASRGPVEAFF
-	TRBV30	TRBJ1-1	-	TGTGCCTGGAGTGTGGGGGAGTACGCTGAAGCTTTCTTT	CAWSVGEYAEAFF
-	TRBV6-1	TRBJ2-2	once	TGTGCCAGCAGTCTGTCACTTTACACCGGGGAGCTGTTTTTT	CASSLSLYTGELFF
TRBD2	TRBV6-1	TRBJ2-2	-	TGTGCTATCTCCTGGGAGGGAGCGAACACCGGGGAGCTGTTTTTT	CAISWEGANTGELFF
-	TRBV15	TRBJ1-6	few	TGTGCCACCAGTACCGGCTCCTATAATTCACCCCTCCACTTT	CATSTGSYNSPLHF
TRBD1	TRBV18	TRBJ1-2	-	TGTGCCAGCTCATTGGGACAGGGATCCTATGGCTACACCTTC	CASSLGQGSYGYTF
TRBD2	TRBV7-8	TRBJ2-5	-	TGTGCCAGCAGCTTAATGGGACTACCAATCCAAGAGACCCAGTACTTC	CASSLMGLPIQETQYF
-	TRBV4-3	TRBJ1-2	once	TGCGCCAGCAGCCAAGTACAAAAACAGGCAACCGAGGGCTACACCTTC	CASSQVQKQATEGYTF
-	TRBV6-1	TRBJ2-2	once	TGTGCCAGCAGGGGTAGCGGGAACACCGGGGAGCTGTTTTTT	CASRGSGNTGELFF
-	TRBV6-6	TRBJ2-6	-	TGTGCCAGCAGCCGACAGGTCTCTGGGGCCAACGTCCTGACTTTC	CASSRQVSGANVLTF
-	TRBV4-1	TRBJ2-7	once	TGCGCCAGCAGCCAAGGGACGGACTACGAGCAGTACTTC	CASSQGTDYEQYF
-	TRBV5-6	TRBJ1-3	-	TGTGCCAGCAGCTTGGGTGGCCGAGCTTTCTCTGGAAACACCGTATATTTT	CASSLGGRAFSGNTVYF
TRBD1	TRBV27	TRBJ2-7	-	TGTGCCAGCAGTTACAGGGACAGGGCAACCTACGAGCAGTACTTC	CASSYRDRATYEQYF
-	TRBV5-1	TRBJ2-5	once	TGCGCCAGCAGCCCACAGGGTCAAGAGACCCAGTACTTC	CASSPQGQETQYF
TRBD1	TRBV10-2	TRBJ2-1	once	TGCGCCAGCGGACAGGGTGTGGTAAATGAGCAGTTCTTC	CASGQGVVNEQFF
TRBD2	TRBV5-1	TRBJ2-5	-	TGCGCCAGCAGCTTGGTCGGCTCTAGCGGGGGATCCATGGAGACCCAGTACTTC	CASSLVGSSGGSMETQYF
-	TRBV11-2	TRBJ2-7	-	TGTGCCAGCAGCTCCTCCCATGTAGCGGCCCCCTACGAGCAGTACTTC	CASSSSHVAAPYEQYF
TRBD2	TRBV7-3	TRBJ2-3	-	TGTGCCAGCAGCTTAAGGCCAAGAACGGGAGGGACAGATACGCAGTATTTT	CASSLRPRTGGTDTQYF